This T cell receptor (beta chain) was identified in a study of shared clonotypes between healthy human individuals. Study-level information: Researchers assigned three CD4 naive, three CD4 memory, two CD8 naive and one CD8 memory plate to each donor. Study-level findings and limits: Naive subsets usually exceeded memory subsets in estimated richness. Sorted-subset samples were not fully sequenced, rarefaction indicated.

Positive CCR7 selection of CD45RO-negative cells yielded the naive CD8 cells, and terminally differentiated effector memory CD45RA+ cells were excluded. Points on this clone: Its antigen is not identified. The sample carries other DNA sequences with the same CDR3.

Per the original methods: There were no quality scores in the junction-only immunoSEQ sequences, so filtering differed. TCRdb's table, derived via immunoSEQ multiplex PCR, lists solely in-frame clones and lacks some. V, J and clone size are those of that table, while D and trimming were read from the DNA. The data show millions of clones, 93% seen once. This CDR3 contains 12 residues. V gave up 4 bases and J gave up 1 base, with 5 bases separating them. Germline CDR1 SGHRS, CDR2 YFSETQ. The sample taken for sequencing was naive CD8+ T cells from PBMCs. The receptor comes from a man aged 18 to 29 in good health. Some clones in this sample may be carry-over from other donors' samples. This sequence joins TRBV5-1 and TRBJ1-1; D unresolved. The CDR3: CASSPPNTEAFF. CDR3 nucleotide sequence: TGCGCCAGCAGCCCCCCGAACACTGAAGCTTTCTTT.